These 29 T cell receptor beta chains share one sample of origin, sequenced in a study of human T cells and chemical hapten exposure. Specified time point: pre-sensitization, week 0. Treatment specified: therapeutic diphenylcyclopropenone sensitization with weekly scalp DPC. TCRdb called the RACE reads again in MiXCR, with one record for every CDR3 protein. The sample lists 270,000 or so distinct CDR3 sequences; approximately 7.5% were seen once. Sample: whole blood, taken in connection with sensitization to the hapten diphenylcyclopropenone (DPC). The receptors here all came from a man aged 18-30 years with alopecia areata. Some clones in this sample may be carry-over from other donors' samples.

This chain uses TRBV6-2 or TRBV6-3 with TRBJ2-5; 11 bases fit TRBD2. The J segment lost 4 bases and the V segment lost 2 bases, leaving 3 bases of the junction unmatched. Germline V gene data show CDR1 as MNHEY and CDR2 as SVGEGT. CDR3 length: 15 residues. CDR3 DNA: TGTGCCAGCAGTTACGACGGGACTAGCGGAGAGACCCAGTACTTC. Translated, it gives CASSYDGTSGETQYF.

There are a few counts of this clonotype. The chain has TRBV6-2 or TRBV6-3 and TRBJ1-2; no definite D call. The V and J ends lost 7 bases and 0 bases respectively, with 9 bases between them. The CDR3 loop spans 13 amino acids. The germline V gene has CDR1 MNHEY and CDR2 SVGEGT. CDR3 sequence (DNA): TGTGCCAGCACGAGAGAAGCTAACTATGGCTACACCTTC. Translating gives CASTREANYGYTF.

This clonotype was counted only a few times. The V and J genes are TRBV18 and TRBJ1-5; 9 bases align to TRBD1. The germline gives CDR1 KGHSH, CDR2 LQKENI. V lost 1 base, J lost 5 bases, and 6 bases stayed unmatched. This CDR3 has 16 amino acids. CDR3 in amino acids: CASSPLGTGPDQPQHF. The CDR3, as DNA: TGTGCCAGCTCACCACTCGGGACAGGGCCCGATCAGCCCCAGCATTTT.

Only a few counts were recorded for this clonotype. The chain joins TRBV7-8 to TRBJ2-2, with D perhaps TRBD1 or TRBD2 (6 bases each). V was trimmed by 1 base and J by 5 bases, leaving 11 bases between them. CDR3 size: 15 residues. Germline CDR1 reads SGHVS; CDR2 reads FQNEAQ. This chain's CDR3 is CASSLGGARTGELFF. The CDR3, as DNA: TGTGCCAGCAGCTTAGGGGGGGCGCGTACCGGGGAGCTGTTTTTT.

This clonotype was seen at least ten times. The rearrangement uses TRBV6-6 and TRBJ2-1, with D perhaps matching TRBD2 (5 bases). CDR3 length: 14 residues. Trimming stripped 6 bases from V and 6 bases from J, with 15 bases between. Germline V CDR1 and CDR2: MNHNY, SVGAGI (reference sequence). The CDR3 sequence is CASRPDLGGNEQFF. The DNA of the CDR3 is TGTGCCAGCAGGCCGGACCTCGGAGGCAATGAGCAGTTCTTC.

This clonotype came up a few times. The CDR3 is CSVVVSQGTEAFF. The CDR3 region has the DNA TGCAGCGTTGTCGTGAGCCAGGGCACTGAAGCTTTCTTT. The chain is built from TRBV29-1 and TRBJ1-1; tentatively, D is TRBD1 (5 bases). Germline V gene data show CDR1 as SQVTM and CDR2 as ANQGSEA. V gave up 4 bases and J gave up 4 bases, with 13 bases separating them. The CDR3 consists of 13 residues.

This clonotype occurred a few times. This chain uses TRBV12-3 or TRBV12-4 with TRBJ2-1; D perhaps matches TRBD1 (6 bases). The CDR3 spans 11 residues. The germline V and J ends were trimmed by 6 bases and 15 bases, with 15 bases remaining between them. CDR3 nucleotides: TGTGCCAGCAGGACAGGTTTAGTCGCGTTCTTC. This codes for CASRTGLVAFF.

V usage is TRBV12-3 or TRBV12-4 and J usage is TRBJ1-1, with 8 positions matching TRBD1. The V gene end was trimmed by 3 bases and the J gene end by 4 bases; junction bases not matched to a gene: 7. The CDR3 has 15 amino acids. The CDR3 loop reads CASSLDRVRGTEAFF. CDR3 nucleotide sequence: TGTGCCAGCAGTTTGGACAGGGTAAGAGGCACTGAAGCTTTCTTT.

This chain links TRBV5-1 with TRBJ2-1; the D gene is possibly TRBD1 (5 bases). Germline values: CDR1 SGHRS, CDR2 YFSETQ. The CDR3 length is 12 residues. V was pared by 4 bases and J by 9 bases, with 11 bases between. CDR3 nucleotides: TGCGCCAGCAGCCTGCAGGGCGGTGAGCAGTTCTTC. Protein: CASSLQGGEQFF.

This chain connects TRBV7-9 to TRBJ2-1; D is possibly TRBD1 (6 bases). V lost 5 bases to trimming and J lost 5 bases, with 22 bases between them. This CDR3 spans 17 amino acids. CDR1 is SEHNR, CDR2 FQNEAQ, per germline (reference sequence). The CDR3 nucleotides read TGTGCCAGCAGCACGATCGGGCTCCGGGACACCAACAATGAGCAGTTCTTC. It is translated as CASSTIGLRDTNNEQFF.

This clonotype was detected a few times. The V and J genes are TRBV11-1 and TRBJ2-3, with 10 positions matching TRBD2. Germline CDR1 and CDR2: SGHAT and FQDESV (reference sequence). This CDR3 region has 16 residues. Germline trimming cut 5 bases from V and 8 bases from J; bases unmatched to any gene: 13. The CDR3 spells CASSPGTSEGSGTQYF. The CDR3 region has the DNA TGTGCCAGCAGCCCAGGGACTAGCGAGGGGAGTGGTACGCAGTATTTT.

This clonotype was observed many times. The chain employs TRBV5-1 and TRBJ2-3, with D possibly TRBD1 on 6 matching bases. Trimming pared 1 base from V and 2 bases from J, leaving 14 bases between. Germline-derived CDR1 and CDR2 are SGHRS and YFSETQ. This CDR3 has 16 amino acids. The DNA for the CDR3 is TGCGCCAGCAGCTTGTCGGGACAACTGTTCACAGATACGCAGTATTTT. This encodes CASSLSGQLFTDTQYF.

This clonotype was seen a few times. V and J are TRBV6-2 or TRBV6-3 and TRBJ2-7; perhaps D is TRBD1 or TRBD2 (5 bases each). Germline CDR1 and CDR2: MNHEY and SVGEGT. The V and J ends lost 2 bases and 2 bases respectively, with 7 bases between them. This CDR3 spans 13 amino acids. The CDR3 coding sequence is TGTGCCAGCAGTTACAGGGGACCCTACGAGCAGTACGTC. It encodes CASSYRGPYEQYV.

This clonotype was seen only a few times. CDR3 sequence (DNA): TGTGCCAGCAGTGACCGGGACAGGGTTAGGTTCTACGAGCAGTACTTC. Amino acids: CASSDRDRVRFYEQYF. This chain uses TRBV6-1 with TRBJ2-7; 9 bases are a match to TRBD1. This CDR3 contains 16 residues. After removal of 3 bases from V and 3 bases from J, the junction contained 9 bases not matched to a gene. Germline V gives CDR1 MNHNS, CDR2 SASEGT.

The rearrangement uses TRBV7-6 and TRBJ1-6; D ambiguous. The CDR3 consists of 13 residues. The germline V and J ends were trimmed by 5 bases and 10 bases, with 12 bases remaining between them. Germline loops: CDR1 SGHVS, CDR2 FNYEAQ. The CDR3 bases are TGTGCCAGCAGCCCCGCCGAGGGATCACCCCTCCACTTT. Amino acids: CASSPAEGSPLHF.

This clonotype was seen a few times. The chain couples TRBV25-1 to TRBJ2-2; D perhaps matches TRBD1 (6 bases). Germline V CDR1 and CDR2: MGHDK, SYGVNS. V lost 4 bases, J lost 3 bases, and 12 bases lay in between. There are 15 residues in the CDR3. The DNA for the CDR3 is TGTGCCAGCAGTGTACCGGGACATCACACCGGGGAGCTGTTTTTT. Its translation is CASSVPGHHTGELFF.

The CDR3 DNA is TGTGCCAGCGCCAGCTGGGCAGGGAGTGAAAAACTGTTTTTT. As protein: CASASWAGSEKLFF. V gene TRBV11-2 combines with J gene TRBJ1-4; perhaps TRBD1 as D (5 bases). CDR1 is SGHAT, CDR2 FQNNGV, per germline. Trimming left V 8 bases short and J 7 bases short, with 17 bases between. The length of the CDR3 is 14 residues.

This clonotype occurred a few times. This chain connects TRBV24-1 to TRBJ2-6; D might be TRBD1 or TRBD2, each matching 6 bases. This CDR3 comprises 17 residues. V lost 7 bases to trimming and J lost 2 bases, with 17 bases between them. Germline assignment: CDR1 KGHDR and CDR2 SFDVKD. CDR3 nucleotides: TGTGCCACCAGCCCCTCTCCAGGGGAGGCTGGGGCCAACGTCCTGACTTTC. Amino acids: CATSPSPGEAGANVLTF.

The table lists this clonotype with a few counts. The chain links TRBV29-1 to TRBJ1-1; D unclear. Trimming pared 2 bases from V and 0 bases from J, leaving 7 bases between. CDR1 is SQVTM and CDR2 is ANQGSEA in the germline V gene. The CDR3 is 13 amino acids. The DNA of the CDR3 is TGCAGCGTTGAAAAGGGTATGAACACTGAAGCTTTCTTT. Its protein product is CSVEKGMNTEAFF.

CDR3 in DNA: TGCAGTGCTCCACCCGCAGGGTCGATACCGGATGGCTACACCTTC. Translated, it gives CSAPPAGSIPDGYTF. V usage is TRBV20-1 and J usage is TRBJ1-2; the D gene is possibly TRBD1 (5 bases). Germline V gene sequence: CDR1 DFQATT, CDR2 SNEGSKA (reference sequence). V dropped 5 bases and J dropped 6 bases, with 22 bases sitting between them. The CDR3 length is 15 residues.

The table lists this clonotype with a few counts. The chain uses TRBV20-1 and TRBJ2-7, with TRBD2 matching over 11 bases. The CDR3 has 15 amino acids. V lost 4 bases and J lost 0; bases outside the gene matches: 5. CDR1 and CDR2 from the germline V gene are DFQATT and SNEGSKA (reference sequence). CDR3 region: CSATGLAVSSYEQYF. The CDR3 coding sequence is TGCAGTGCTACGGGACTAGCGGTTAGCTCCTACGAGCAGTACTTC.

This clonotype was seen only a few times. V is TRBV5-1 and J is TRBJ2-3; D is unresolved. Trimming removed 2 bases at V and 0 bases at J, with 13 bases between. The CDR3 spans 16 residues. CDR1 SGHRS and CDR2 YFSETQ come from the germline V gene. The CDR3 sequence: CASSFLGFTSTDTQYF. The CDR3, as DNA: TGCGCCAGCAGCTTCTTAGGGTTCACTAGCACAGATACGCAGTATTTT.

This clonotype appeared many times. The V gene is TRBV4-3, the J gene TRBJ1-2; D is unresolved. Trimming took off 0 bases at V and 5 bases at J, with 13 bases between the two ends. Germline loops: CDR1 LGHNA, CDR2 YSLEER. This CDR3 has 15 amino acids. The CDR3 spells CASSQDAGSGYGYTF. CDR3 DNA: TGCGCCAGCAGCCAAGATGCGGGGTCTGGATATGGCTACACCTTC.

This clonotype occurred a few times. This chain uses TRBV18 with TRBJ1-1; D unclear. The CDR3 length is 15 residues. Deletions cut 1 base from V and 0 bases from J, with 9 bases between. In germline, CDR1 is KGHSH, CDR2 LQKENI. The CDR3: CASSPLRTLNTEAFF. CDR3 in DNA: TGTGCCAGCTCACCACTCCGGACCCTGAACACTGAAGCTTTCTTT.

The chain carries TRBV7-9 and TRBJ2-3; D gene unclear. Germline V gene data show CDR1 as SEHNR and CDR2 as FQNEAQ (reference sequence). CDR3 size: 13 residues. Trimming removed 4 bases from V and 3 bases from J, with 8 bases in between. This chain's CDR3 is CASSWAVTDTQYF. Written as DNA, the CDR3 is TGTGCCAGCAGCTGGGCAGTAACAGATACGCAGTATTTT.

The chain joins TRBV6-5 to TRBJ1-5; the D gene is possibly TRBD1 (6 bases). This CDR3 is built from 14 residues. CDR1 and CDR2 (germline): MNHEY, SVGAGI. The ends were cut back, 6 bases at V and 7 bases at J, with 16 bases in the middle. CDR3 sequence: CASSDYRASQPQHF. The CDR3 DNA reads TGTGCCAGCAGCGACTACAGGGCCAGCCAGCCCCAGCATTTT.

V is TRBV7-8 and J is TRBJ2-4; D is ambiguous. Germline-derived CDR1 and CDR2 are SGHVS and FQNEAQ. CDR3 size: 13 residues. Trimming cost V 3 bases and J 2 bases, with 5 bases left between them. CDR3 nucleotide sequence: TGTGCCAGCAGCTTGGCGACCAAAAACATTCAGTACTTC. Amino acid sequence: CASSLATKNIQYF.

The CDR3 spells CASSLGTANKFYEQYF. The CDR3 DNA follows: TGTGCCAGCAGTCTAGGGACAGCCAACAAATTTTACGAGCAGTACTTC. The chain is built from TRBV12-3 or TRBV12-4 and TRBJ2-7; 7 bases map to TRBD1. V lost 5 bases and J lost 4; bases outside the gene matches: 14. The CDR3 length is 16 residues.

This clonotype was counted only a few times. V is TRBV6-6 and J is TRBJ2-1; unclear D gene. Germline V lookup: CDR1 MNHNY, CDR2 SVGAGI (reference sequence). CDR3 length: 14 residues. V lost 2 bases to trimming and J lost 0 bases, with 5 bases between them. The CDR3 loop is CASSYRNSYNEQFF. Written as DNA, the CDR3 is TGTGCCAGCAGTTACAGGAACTCCTACAATGAGCAGTTCTTC.